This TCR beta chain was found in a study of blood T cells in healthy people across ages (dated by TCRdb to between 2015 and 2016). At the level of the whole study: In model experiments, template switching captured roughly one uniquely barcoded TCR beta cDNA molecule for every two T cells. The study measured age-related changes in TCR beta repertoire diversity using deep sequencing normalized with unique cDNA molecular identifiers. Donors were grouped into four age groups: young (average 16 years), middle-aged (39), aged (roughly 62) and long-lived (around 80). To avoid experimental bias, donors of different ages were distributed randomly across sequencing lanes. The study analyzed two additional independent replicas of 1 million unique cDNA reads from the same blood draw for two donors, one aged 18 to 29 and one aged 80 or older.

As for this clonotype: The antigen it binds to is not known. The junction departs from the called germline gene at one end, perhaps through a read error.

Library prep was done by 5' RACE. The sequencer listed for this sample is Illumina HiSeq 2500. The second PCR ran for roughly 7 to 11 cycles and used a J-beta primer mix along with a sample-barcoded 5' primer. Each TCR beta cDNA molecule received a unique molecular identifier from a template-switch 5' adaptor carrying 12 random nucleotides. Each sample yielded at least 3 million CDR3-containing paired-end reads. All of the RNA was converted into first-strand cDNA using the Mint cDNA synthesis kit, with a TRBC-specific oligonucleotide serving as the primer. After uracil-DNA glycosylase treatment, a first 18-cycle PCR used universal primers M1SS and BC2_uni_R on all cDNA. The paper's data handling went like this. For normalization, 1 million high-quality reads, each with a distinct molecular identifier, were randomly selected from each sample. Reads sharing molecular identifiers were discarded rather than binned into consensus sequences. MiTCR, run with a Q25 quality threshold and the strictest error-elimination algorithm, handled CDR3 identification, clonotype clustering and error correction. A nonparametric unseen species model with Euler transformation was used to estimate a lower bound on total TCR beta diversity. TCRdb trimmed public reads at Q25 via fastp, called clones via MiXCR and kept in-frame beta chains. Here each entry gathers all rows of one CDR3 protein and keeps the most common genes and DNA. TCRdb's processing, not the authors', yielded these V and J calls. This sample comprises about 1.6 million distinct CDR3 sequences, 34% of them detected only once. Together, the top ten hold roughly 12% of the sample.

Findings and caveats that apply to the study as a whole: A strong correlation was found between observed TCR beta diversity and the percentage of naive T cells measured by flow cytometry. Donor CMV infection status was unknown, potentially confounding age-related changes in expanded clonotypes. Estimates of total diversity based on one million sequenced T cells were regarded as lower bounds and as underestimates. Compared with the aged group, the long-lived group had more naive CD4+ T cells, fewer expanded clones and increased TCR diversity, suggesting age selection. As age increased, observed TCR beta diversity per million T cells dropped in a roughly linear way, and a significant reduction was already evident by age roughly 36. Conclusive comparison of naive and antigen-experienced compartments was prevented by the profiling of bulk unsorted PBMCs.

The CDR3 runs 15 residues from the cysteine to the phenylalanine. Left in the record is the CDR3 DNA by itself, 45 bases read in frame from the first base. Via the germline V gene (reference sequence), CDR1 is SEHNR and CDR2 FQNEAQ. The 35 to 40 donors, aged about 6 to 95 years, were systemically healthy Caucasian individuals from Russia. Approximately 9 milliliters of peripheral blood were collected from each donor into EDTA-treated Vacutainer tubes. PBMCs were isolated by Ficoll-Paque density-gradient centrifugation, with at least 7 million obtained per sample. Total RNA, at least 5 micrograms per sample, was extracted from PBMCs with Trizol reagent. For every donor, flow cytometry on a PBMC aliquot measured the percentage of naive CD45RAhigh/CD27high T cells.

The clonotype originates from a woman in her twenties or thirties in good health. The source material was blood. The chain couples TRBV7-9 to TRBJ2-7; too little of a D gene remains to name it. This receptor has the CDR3 CASSLGRPVRYERYF. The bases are TGTGCCAGCAGCTTAGGCCGCCCCGTTCGCTACGAGCGGTACTTC.